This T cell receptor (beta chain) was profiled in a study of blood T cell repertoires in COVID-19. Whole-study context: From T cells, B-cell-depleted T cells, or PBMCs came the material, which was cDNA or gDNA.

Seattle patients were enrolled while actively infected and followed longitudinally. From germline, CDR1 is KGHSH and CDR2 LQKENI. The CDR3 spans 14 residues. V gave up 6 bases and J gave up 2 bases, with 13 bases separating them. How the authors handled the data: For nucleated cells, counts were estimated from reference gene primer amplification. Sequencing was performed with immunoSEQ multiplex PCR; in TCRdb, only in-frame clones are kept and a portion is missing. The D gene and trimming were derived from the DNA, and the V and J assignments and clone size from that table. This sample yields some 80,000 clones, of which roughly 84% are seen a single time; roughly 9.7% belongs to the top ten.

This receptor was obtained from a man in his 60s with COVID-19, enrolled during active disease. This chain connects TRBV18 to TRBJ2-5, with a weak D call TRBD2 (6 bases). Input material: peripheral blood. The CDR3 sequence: CASSRGAGQETQYF. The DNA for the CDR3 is TGTGCCAGCTCCCGAGGGGCGGGACAAGAGACCCAGTACTTC.